This T cell receptor beta chain was obtained from a study of blood T cell repertoires in COVID-19 (dated by TCRdb to about 2020). Some background on the complete study: Collaborator samples came from the United States, Italy and Spain and covered acute and convalescent phases of COVID-19. Deeply sampled blood TCRbeta repertoires from subjects exposed to, actively infected with, or recovered from COVID-19 were included in the dataset. Sample metadata almost always included a de-identified subject ID, COVID-19 status, age in years and sex. The repertoires were released in a freely available public database intended as a resource for research on the immune response to SARS-CoV-2. Where available, HLA class I and class II types were taken from metadata supplied by the sample provider and were not determined by assay-based typing. The prospective study material was composed of cDNA or gDNA derived from T cells, B-cell-depleted T cells, or PBMCs. Samples were obtained from the ongoing ImmuneRACE study (first 160 participants) and from over 1,000 subjects provided by 6 global collaborators. Study-wide conclusions, independent of this receptor: The amount of clinical and demographic metadata varied by source and participant and was provided uncurated.

Details on this clone: The specificity of this receptor is unknown. There are no base qualities to consult, and no much larger clone falls within one base. Other DNA sequences from this sample encode an identical CDR3 as well.

Participants in the prospective study were aged roughly 18 to 89 years, lived in under 30 United States geographic areas, and enrolled through a virtual design. In the prospective study, participants were assigned to cohorts based on the clinical history participants reported in a screening survey and a study questionnaire. For ImmuneRACE Cohort 3, a participant was defined as recovered based on two consecutive negative NP/OP PCR tests, clearance by a healthcare professional, or resolution of symptoms. In the prospective study, whole blood, serum and a nasopharyngeal or oropharyngeal swab were collected from each participant by mobile phlebotomists. Participants in the prospective study had the option to provide additional blood draws and questionnaires over a 2-month period. Blood samples from the prospective study were shipped frozen or at room temperature prior to DNA extraction. For this chain, trimming is 4 bases at the V end and 6 bases at the J end, and the number of junction bases without a gene match is 1. The CDR3 runs 13 amino acids, cysteine and phenylalanine included. Here the CDR3 DNA is all that survives: 39 bases in frame from base 1. The CDR1 and CDR2 encoded by the germline V gene (reference sequence) are MNHEY and SMNVEV.

TCRbeta CDR3 regions were amplified from genomic DNA using the immunoSEQ Assay, a bias-controlled multiplex PCR. Under the source paper's analysis protocol: Within the assay, amplification of reference gene primers was used to estimate how many nucleated cells each sample contained. To quantify the absolute abundance of each unique TCRbeta CDR3 rearrangement, sequence reads were collapsed and filtered. For each sample, productive Simpson clonality was calculated as the square root of Simpson's diversity index across productive rearrangements. The immuneACCESS repertoire file appears here via TCRdb, limited to in-frame rearrangements. These files lack a portion of the clones; in checked studies, under half of the deficit traces to unresolved V genes, and the cause of the others is not known. The DNA gave D and trimming, while V, J and clone size come from that table. Present in this sample are fewer than 300,000 clones, roughly 85% of which were seen just once. The top ten hold approximately 4% of the sample.

The sequence links TRBV27 to TRBJ1-4; 8 bases in between match TRBD1. The source of this sequence is a woman younger than 45 who had recovered from COVID-19. Sequenced material: PBMCs or T cells enriched from blood (not recorded which). The CDR3 protein sequence reads: CASSSQGDEKLFF. The bases are TGTGCCAGCAGTTCACAGGGGGATGAAAAACTGTTTTTT.